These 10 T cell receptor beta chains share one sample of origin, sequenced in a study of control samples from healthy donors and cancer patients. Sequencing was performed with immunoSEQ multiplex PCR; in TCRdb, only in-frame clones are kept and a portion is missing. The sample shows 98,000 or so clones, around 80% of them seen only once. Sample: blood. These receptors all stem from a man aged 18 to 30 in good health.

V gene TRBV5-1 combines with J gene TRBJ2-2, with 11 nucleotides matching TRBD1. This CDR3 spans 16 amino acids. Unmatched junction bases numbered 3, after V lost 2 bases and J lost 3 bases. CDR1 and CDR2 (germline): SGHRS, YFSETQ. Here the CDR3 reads CASSFGDRGYTGELFF. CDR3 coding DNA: TGCGCCAGCAGCTTCGGGGACAGGGGGTACACCGGGGAGCTGTTTTTT.

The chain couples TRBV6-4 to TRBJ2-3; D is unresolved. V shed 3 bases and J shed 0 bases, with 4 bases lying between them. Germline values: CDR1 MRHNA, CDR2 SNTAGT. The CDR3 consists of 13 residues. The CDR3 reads CASSEKSTDTQYF. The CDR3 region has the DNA TGTGCCAGCAGTGAAAAAAGCACAGATACGCAGTATTTT.

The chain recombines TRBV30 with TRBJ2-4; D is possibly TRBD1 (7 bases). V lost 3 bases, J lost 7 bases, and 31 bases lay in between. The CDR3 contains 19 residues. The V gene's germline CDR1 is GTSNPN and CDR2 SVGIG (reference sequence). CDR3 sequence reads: CAWSGNYRGGEVGENIQYF. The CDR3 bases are TGTGCCTGGAGCGGAAATTACAGGGGTGGGGAGGTCGGGGAGAACATTCAGTACTTC. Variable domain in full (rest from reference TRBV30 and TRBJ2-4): SQTIHQWPATLVQPVGSPLSLECTVEGTSNPNLYWYRQAAGRGLQLLFYSVGIGQISSEVPQNLSASRPQDRQFILSSKKLLLSDSGFYLCAWSGNYRGGEVGENIQYFGAGTRLSVL.

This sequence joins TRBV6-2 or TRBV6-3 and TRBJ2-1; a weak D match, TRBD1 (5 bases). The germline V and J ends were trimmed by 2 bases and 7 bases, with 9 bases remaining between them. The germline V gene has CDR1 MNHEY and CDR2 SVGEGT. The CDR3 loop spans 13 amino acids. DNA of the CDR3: TGTGCCAGCAGTTACCAGACAGTAAATGAGCAGTTCTTC. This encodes CASSYQTVNEQFF.

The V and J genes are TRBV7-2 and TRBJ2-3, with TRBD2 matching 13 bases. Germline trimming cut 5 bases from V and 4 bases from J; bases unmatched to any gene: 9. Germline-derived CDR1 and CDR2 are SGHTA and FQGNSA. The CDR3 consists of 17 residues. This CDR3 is CASSPRTSGGRADTQYF. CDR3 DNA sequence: TGTGCCAGCAGCCCGAGGACTAGCGGGGGAAGAGCAGATACGCAGTATTTT. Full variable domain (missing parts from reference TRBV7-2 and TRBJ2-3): GAGVSQSPSNKVTEKGKDVELRCDPISGHTALYWYRQSLGQGLEFLIYFQGNSAPDKSGLPSDRFSAERTGGSVSTLTIQRTQQEDSAVYLCASSPRTSGGRADTQYFGPGTRLTVL.

The DNA of the CDR3 is TGTGCCAGCAGGGCCCATGGGGCAGGGGCCGCAGGCTACACCTTC. Amino acid sequence: CASRAHGAGAAGYTF. This chain connects TRBV7-9 to TRBJ1-2, with D perhaps matching TRBD1 (6 bases). V lost 6 bases and J 8 bases, leaving 22 bases between the germline ends. CDR3 length: 15 amino acids. Germline V gene sequence: CDR1 SEHNR, CDR2 FQNEAQ (reference sequence).

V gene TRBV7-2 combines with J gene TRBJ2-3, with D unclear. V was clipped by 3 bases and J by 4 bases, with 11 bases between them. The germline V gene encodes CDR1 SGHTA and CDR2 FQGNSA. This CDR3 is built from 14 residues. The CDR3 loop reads CASSFAYLPDTQYF. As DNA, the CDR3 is TGTGCCAGCAGCTTCGCCTATCTCCCAGATACGCAGTATTTT.

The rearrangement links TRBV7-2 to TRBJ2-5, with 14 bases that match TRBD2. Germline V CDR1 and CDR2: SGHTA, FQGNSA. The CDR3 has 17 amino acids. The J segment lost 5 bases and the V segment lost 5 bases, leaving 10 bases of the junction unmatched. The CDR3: CASSHGLAGGGAETQYF. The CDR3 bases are TGTGCCAGCAGCCACGGACTAGCGGGGGGTGGGGCGGAGACCCAGTACTTC.

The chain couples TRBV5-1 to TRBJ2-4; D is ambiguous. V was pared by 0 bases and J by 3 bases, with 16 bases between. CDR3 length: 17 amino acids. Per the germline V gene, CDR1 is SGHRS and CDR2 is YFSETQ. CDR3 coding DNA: TGCGCCAGCAGCTTGGGCTACCCCGAGCGAGGCAAAAACATTCAGTACTTC. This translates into CASSLGYPERGKNIQYF.

CDR3 coding DNA: TGTGCCAGCAGCCAAGGGTACAGGGGGCTCGAGCAGTACTTC. Protein: CASSQGYRGLEQYF. The V and J genes are TRBV14 and TRBJ2-7; 9 bases match TRBD1. The germline V gene has CDR1 SGHDN and CDR2 FVKESK. The CDR3 loop spans 14 amino acids. After removal of 1 base from V and 6 bases from J, the junction contained 4 bases not matched to a gene. The entire variable domain, with the rest obtained from reference TRBV14 and TRBJ2-7, is as follows: EAGVTQFPSHSVIEKGQTVTLRCDPISGHDNLYWYRRVMGKEIKFLLHFVKESKQDESGMPNNRFLAERTGGTYSTLKVQPAELEDSGVYFCASSQGYRGLEQYFGPGTRLTVT.